A single sample gave rise to the 32 T cell receptor beta chains below, sequenced in a study of T cells in Graves' hyperthyroidism and ophthalmopathy (dated by TCRdb to about 2019). Library construction relied on multiplex PCR. The sequencing machine was an Illumina HiSeq 2000. The TCR beta CDR3 regions were amplified from RNA transcripts. For the first round of RT-PCR on the TCR CDR3, the HTBI primer set was used together with the Qiagen OneStep RT-PCR kit. The public reads were quality trimmed at Q25 with fastp and then assembled into clones with MiXCR by TCRdb, keeping productive beta chains. One record per CDR3 amino acid sequence lists the most common genes and DNA. This sample gives some 770,000 distinct CDR3 sequences in total; over 15% of them show up just once. The ten largest clones take up around 8.1% of the sample. Sequences were obtained from blood. The receptors derive from a man between 18 and 29 years old with Graves' hyperthyroidism.

Points on this clonotype: With a much larger clone just one base away, this may be a read error. This chain connects TRBV12-3 or TRBV12-4 to TRBJ2-3; 8 positions agree with TRBD2. The CDR3 has 15 residues. The CDR3, as DNA: TGTGCCAGCAGCTCCGGGACTAGGGACACAGATACGCGGTATTTT. Residues: CASSSGTRDTDTRYF.

As for this clonotype: This could be a read error, since a much larger clone is one nucleotide away. J is TRBJ2-7 and V is TRBV20-1, with 10 bases that match TRBD2. Germline loops: CDR1 DFQATT, CDR2 SNEGSKA (reference sequence). V was pared by 3 bases and J by 2 bases, with 10 bases of the junction left unmatched. This CDR3 contains 16 residues. The CDR3 DNA follows: TGCAGTGCTAGTACGGTGGGAAGCGGGGGGGCCTACGAGCAGTACTTC. Translation: CSASTVGSGGAYEQYF.

This clonotype was picked up many times. This chain links TRBV29-1 with TRBJ2-3; 7 nucleotides match TRBD2. CDR1 is SQVTM, CDR2 ANQGSEA, per germline. V shed 6 bases, J shed 2 bases, and the junction held 11 bases outside the gene matches. CDR3 length equals 15 residues. The CDR3 coding sequence is TGCAGCGTGCCTCTATGGCGGGAGAACACAGATACGCAGTATTTT. It encodes CSVPLWRENTDTQYF.

This clonotype was seen repeatedly, ten times or more. DNA for the CDR3: TGTGCCAGCAGTTACTCCGGGACTAGCACAGATACGCAGTATTTT. It yields the protein CASSYSGTSTDTQYF. The chain carries TRBV6-5 and TRBJ2-3, with a tentative D call TRBD2 (6 bases). Trimming pared 0 bases from V and 0 bases from J, leaving 7 bases between. From germline, CDR1 is MNHEY and CDR2 SVGAGI. CDR3 size: 15 residues.

This chain uses TRBV5-4 with TRBJ2-3, with D possibly being TRBD1 or TRBD2 (6 bases each). CDR3 length equals 12 residues. Germline V gene data show CDR1 as SGHNT and CDR2 as YYREEE (reference sequence). V was trimmed by 6 bases and J by 10 bases, leaving 15 bases between them. CDR3 DNA sequence: TGTGCCAGCAACTTCGGGGGCAGCGCGCAGTATTTT. Translated: CASNFGGSAQYF.

This clonotype was seen a few times. At one end, the junction sequence differs from germline, possibly due to a read error. The chain has TRBV5-1 and TRBJ1-3, with D hard to call. Germline loops: CDR1 SGHRS, CDR2 YFSETQ. This CDR3 has 13 residues. The CDR3 reads CASSEGGGDTIYF. The DNA of the CDR3 is TGCGCCAGCAGCGAAGGAGGTGGAGACACCATATATTTT. The complete variable domain, with remaining parts taken from reference TRBV5-1 and TRBJ1-3, reads KAGVTQTPRYLIKTRGQQVTLSCSPISGHRSVSWYQQTPGQGLQFLFEYFSETQRNKGNFPGRFSGRQFSNSRSEMNVSTLELGDSALYLCASSEGGGDTIYFGEGSWLTVV.

The rearrangement uses TRBV19 and TRBJ1-1; tentatively, D is TRBD1 (5 bases). Germline loops: CDR1 LNHDA, CDR2 SQIVND (reference sequence). The CDR3 totals 14 residues. The V end lost 5 bases, the J end lost 10 bases, and 20 bases lay between the germline ends. CDR3 DNA: TGTGCCAGTAGTCTCCCAAGGGGAATAAGTAGAGCTTTCTTT. This gives the protein CASSLPRGISRAFF.

There are many counts of this clonotype. The chain employs TRBV20-1 and TRBJ2-5, with 11 bases identical to TRBD2. CDR1 is DFQATT, CDR2 SNEGSKA, per germline (reference sequence). This CDR3 is built from 15 residues. The ends lost 6 bases at V and 0 bases at J; junction bases unmatched: 6. The chain's CDR3 is CSAKASGRYQETQYF. CDR3 DNA sequence: TGCAGTGCAAAAGCTAGCGGGAGGTACCAAGAGACCCAGTACTTC.

This clonotype appeared a few times. This chain links TRBV12-3 or TRBV12-4 with TRBJ2-1; TRBD2 aligns across 10 bases. The V gene end was trimmed by 4 bases and the J gene end by 4 bases; junction bases not matched to a gene: 7. The CDR3 totals 16 residues. The CDR3 DNA is TGTGCCAGCAGTTCCTTAGGACTAGCGGAATACAATGAGCAGTTCTTC. It specifies CASSSLGLAEYNEQFF.

This clonotype occurred a few times. The rearrangement uses TRBV28 and TRBJ1-4, with a tentative D call TRBD1 (5 bases). This CDR3 is built from 15 residues. V gave up 4 bases and J gave up 7 bases, with 16 bases separating them. The V gene's germline CDR1 is MDHEN and CDR2 SYDVKM. The CDR3 loop reads CASSSHGAAGEKLFF. CDR3 nucleotides: TGTGCCAGCAGTTCCCATGGGGCGGCCGGTGAAAAACTGTTTTTT. The full variable domain, with the rest looked up from reference TRBV28 and TRBJ1-4, is DVKVTQSSRYLVKRTGEKVFLECVQDMDHENMFWYRQDPGLGLRLIYFSYDVKMKEKGDIPEGYSVSREKKERFSLILESASTNQTSMYLCASSSHGAAGEKLFFGSGTQLSVL.

The rearrangement links TRBV15 to TRBJ2-3, with D hard to call. CDR1 and CDR2 from the germline V gene are LNHNV and YYDKDF (reference sequence). The CDR3 runs to 15 residues. Trimming took 0 bases from V and 6 from J, leaving 13 bases between them. The CDR3 DNA sequence: TGTGCCACCAGCAGAGATCCGTCGACCGTGGATACGCAGTATTTT. Its protein product is CATSRDPSTVDTQYF.

The chain carries TRBV29-1 and TRBJ2-7, with 7 bases aligning to TRBD2. V gave up 7 bases and J gave up 0 bases; unmatched junction bases: 9. Germline V gene sequence: CDR1 SQVTM, CDR2 ANQGSEA. This CDR3 region has 14 residues. The CDR3 region is CSASGTASSYEQYF. The CDR3 DNA follows: TGCAGCGCAAGCGGGACTGCCAGCTCCTACGAGCAGTACTTC.

This clonotype showed up just a few times. V is TRBV6-1 and J is TRBJ1-1; D gene ambiguous. CDR1 and CDR2 from the germline V gene are MNHNS and SASEGT. The CDR3 has 12 residues. V was trimmed by 3 bases and J by 4 bases, leaving 6 bases between them. CDR3 in amino acids: CASSDGVTEAFF. The CDR3 DNA sequence: TGTGCCAGCAGTGACGGGGTCACTGAAGCTTTCTTT.

The J gene is TRBJ2-3, the V gene TRBV7-9; 11 bases are a match to TRBD2. This CDR3 comprises 15 residues. V dropped 3 bases and J dropped 6; count of bases not matched to a gene: 5. CDR1 and CDR2 from the germline V gene are SEHNR and FQNEAQ (reference sequence). CDR3 DNA sequence: TGTGCCAGCAGCTTTAGCGGGAGGGCCGATGATACGCAGTATTTT. Protein product: CASSFSGRADDTQYF.

This clonotype was seen a handful of times. The chain joins TRBV20-1 to TRBJ2-1; D possibly matches TRBD1 or TRBD2 (6 bases each). CDR3 length equals 15 residues. V lost 4 bases, J lost 8 bases, and 21 bases lay in between. Germline-derived CDR1 and CDR2 are DFQATT and SNEGSKA (reference sequence). CDR3 sequence: CSAKGGALVVDEQFF. CDR3 coding DNA: TGCAGTGCTAAGGGGGGTGCCCTGGTGGTCGATGAGCAGTTCTTC.

The V gene is TRBV10-3, the J gene TRBJ2-2, with 8 bases aligning to TRBD2. The V and J ends lost 6 bases and 6 bases, in that order; junction bases with no gene match: 9. The CDR3 is 15 residues long. Germline V gene sequence: CDR1 ENHRY, CDR2 SYGVKD. The CDR3 here is CAISLGTSMPGELFF. CDR3 sequence (DNA): TGTGCCATCAGCCTCGGGACTAGTATGCCCGGGGAGCTGTTTTTT.

The V call is TRBV6-2 or TRBV6-3, the J call TRBJ2-1; 10 bases are shared with TRBD2. The trim removed 7 bases at V and 9 bases at J, leaving 12 bases unmatched. CDR3 length: 15 residues. Germline V gene lookup returns CDR1 MNHEY and CDR2 SVGEGT. The CDR3 is CASIREASGSGEQFF. CDR3 DNA sequence: TGTGCCAGCATCCGAGAGGCTAGCGGGAGTGGTGAGCAGTTCTTC.

This clonotype was picked up a small number of times. This chain connects TRBV28 to TRBJ1-2, with 8 bases matching TRBD1. The V and J ends lost 6 bases and 2 bases, in that order; junction bases with no gene match: 8. The V gene's germline CDR1 is MDHEN and CDR2 SYDVKM. The CDR3 totals 15 residues. The CDR3 nucleotides read TGTGCCAGCAGGGAAACAGGGGGGCAAAACTATGGCTACACCTTC. The encoded protein is CASRETGGQNYGYTF.

This clonotype was detected ten times or more. The chain employs TRBV20-1 and TRBJ2-1, with 8 positions matching TRBD2. CDR1 is DFQATT, CDR2 SNEGSKA, per germline (reference sequence). With V trimmed by 5 bases and J by 9 bases, 12 bases remained unmatched. The CDR3 covers 14 residues. In DNA form, the CDR3 reads TGCAGTGCTTCCCACCGGACTAGCTCGGGTGAGCAGTTCTTC. It translates to CSASHRTSSGEQFF.

J is TRBJ1-1 and V is TRBV20-1; TRBD1 is a possible D gene (6 bases). CDR1 and CDR2 (germline): DFQATT, SNEGSKA (reference sequence). V was trimmed by 2 bases and J by 6 bases, leaving 16 bases between them. The CDR3 length is 14 residues. CDR3 loop: CSARKRGGASEAFF. The DNA for the CDR3 is TGCAGTGCTAGAAAGCGCGGGGGCGCTTCTGAAGCTTTCTTT.

This clonotype was seen at least ten times. The gene calls are TRBV28 and TRBJ2-7; no firm D call. V dropped 3 bases and J dropped 3 bases, with 12 bases sitting between them. Germline V gives CDR1 MDHEN, CDR2 SYDVKM. This CDR3 spans 14 amino acids. The CDR3 here is CASSFGPEYYEQYF. CDR3 DNA sequence: TGTGCCAGCAGTTTTGGGCCAGAGTACTACGAGCAGTACTTC.

The genes are TRBV25-1 and TRBJ2-7; the D gene could be TRBD1 or TRBD2 (5 bases each). The CDR3 has 16 residues. Per germline, CDR1 MGHDK and CDR2 SYGVNS. V lost 5 bases and J 0 bases, leaving 17 bases between the germline ends. The CDR3 region has the DNA TGTGCCAGCAGTCCCCGGCCGGGACGGGGCTCCTACGAGCAGTACTTC. Translated, it gives CASSPRPGRGSYEQYF.

This clonotype appeared a few times. The chain combines TRBV19 with TRBJ1-2, with TRBD1 as a possible D gene (6 bases). Between the trimmed V and J ends, which lost 2 bases and 2 bases, there was a span of 9 bases. There are 14 residues in the CDR3. Germline assignment: CDR1 LNHDA and CDR2 SQIVND (reference sequence). The CDR3 loop reads CASSIQGQNYGYTF. The DNA for the CDR3 is TGTGCCAGTAGTATACAAGGACAGAACTATGGCTACACCTTC.

At least ten counts were recorded for this clonotype. The chain is built from TRBV7-9 and TRBJ1-5; D gene uncertain. The CDR3 has 13 residues. CDR1 is SEHNR, CDR2 FQNEAQ, per germline (reference sequence). Trimming cost V 1 base and J 5 bases, with 6 bases left between them. The CDR3 bases are TGTGCCAGCAGCTTAGACGAGGATCAGCCCCAGCATTTT. This codes for CASSLDEDQPQHF.

This clonotype came up a few times. CDR3 in amino acids: CSAPATGAYEQYF. The DNA for the CDR3 is TGCAGTGCCCCCGCGACGGGGGCCTACGAGCAGTACTTC. The genes are TRBV20-1 and TRBJ2-7; D is perhaps TRBD2 (6 bases). Per the germline V gene, CDR1 is DFQATT and CDR2 is SNEGSKA (reference sequence). Deletions cut 6 bases from V and 2 bases from J, with 14 bases between. There are 13 residues in the CDR3.

The chain employs TRBV9 and TRBJ2-1; D is ambiguous. Germline V CDR1 and CDR2: SGDLS, YYNGEE. The V gene lost 0 bases and the J gene lost 0 bases, with 10 bases spanning the gap. The CDR3 runs 16 residues. CDR3 amino acids: CASSVVAPSSYNEQFF. The DNA for the CDR3 is TGTGCCAGCAGCGTAGTCGCACCGAGCTCCTACAATGAGCAGTTCTTC. The full variable domain, completed using reference TRBV9 and TRBJ2-1, is DSGVTQTPKHLITATGQRVTLRCSPRSGDLSVYWYQQSLDQGLQFLIQYYNGEERAKGNILERFSAQQFPDLHSELNLSSLELGDSALYFCASSVVAPSSYNEQFFGPGTRLTVL.

This clonotype was picked up many times. The chain links TRBV27 to TRBJ2-5; D is undetermined. Trimming took off 3 bases at V and 2 bases at J, with 7 bases between the two ends. From germline, CDR1 is MNHEY and CDR2 SMNVEV (reference sequence). This CDR3 has 13 amino acids. CDR3 region: CASSFSLQETQYF. CDR3 in DNA: TGTGCCAGCAGTTTTTCACTACAAGAGACCCAGTACTTC.

This clonotype occurred many times. The rearrangement uses TRBV18 and TRBJ2-1; 8 nucleotides line up with TRBD1. In germline, CDR1 is KGHSH, CDR2 LQKENI. The CDR3 has 17 amino acids. V shed 0 bases, J shed 7 bases, and the junction held 11 bases outside the gene matches. The CDR3 nucleotides read TGTGCCAGCTCACCACCCACTGGCCAGGGGGCGCGAAATGAGCAGTTCTTC. Protein: CASSPPTGQGARNEQFF.

This clonotype was detected only a few times. The chain uses TRBV6-1 and TRBJ2-6; D call uncertain. CDR1 and CDR2 (germline): MNHNS, SASEGT. V lost 7 bases and J 0 bases, leaving 7 bases between the germline ends. The CDR3 sequence is 14 residues long. This chain's CDR3 is CASTPSSGANVLTF. As DNA, the CDR3 is TGTGCCAGCACCCCGTCCTCTGGGGCCAACGTCCTGACTTTC.

The chain joins TRBV7-2 to TRBJ1-6; tentative D call: TRBD1 (6 bases). Trimming pared 5 bases from V and 7 bases from J, leaving 12 bases between. Germline values: CDR1 SGHTA, CDR2 FQGNSA. The CDR3 runs to 14 residues. CDR3: CASSAGTPNSPLHF. The CDR3 bases are TGTGCCAGCAGCGCCGGGACACCAAATTCACCCCTCCACTTT.

In this sample, this clonotype turned up many times. This chain uses TRBV12-5 with TRBJ2-7; D is unclear. Germline values: CDR1 LGHNT, CDR2 FRNRAP. V was shortened by 0 bases and J by 5 bases, with 8 bases between the two germline ends. The CDR3 loop spans 13 amino acids. The CDR3: CASGLVGQNEQYF. The DNA of the CDR3 is TGTGCTAGTGGTTTGGTAGGCCAAAACGAGCAGTACTTC.

The chain has TRBV5-6 and TRBJ2-1; 7 nucleotides match TRBD2. This CDR3 comprises 15 residues. Germline lookup yields CDR1 SGHDT and CDR2 YYEEEE. Losses at the gene ends were 0 bases for V and 8 bases for J; bases not matched to a gene: 8. The CDR3 nucleotides read TGTGCCAGCAGCTTGGGGGGGGGAGGTTTTGATGAGCAGTTCTTC. As protein: CASSLGGGGFDEQFF.